These 28 T cell receptor beta chains were sequenced from one sample in a study of regulatory T cells in long-lasting Graves disease. CDR3 regions were amplified by Arm-PCR using iRepertoire HTBI primers to build TCR beta libraries. In TCRdb, the multiplex PCR reads were re-called with MiXCR into one record per CDR3 protein. There are roughly 700,000 distinct CDR3 sequences in the sample; approximately 29% occur only once, and 35% to 55% lies in the top ten. Time point indicated: persistent/refractory GD, antithyroid drugs over 5 years with positive TRAb. PBMC-derived RNA was used for the TCR library. This sample comprised peripheral blood mononuclear cells (PBMCs), obtained when the disease was refractory, from a patient treated with antithyroid drugs. The receptors were gathered from a female donor with Graves disease.

This clonotype was seen only a few times. V usage is TRBV6-1 and J usage is TRBJ2-4; TRBD2 agrees at 14 bases. The CDR3 contains 18 residues. CDR1 MNHNS and CDR2 SASEGT come from the germline V gene. The V gene end was trimmed by 6 bases and the J gene end by 7 bases; junction bases not matched to a gene: 14. In DNA form, the CDR3 reads TGTGCCAGCAGCCCCGACCCGGGACTAGCGGGAGAGGGGAACATTCAGTACTTC. The encoded protein is CASSPDPGLAGEGNIQYF.

This clonotype was counted only a few times. The rearrangement joins TRBV10-3 to TRBJ2-5, with TRBD2 identical over 8 bases. CDR3 length equals 15 residues. Unmatched junction bases numbered 5, after V lost 3 bases and J lost 2 bases. CDR1 is ENHRY and CDR2 is SYGVKD in the germline V gene. The CDR3 DNA reads TGTGCCATCAGTGAAGGCGGGGGGTATCAAGAGACCCAGTACTTC. It codes for CAISEGGGYQETQYF.

A word on this clonotype: Germline is not matched at one junction end, which may reflect a read error. The chain uses TRBV29-1 and TRBJ1-2; 9 positions agree with TRBD1. CDR1 and CDR2 from the germline V gene are SQVTM and ANQGSEA. CDR3 size: 13 residues. This CDR3 reads CSVDGQGNSGYTF. DNA of the CDR3: TGCAGCGTTGATGGACAGGGGAACTCTGGCTACACCTTC.

This clonotype appeared a few times. The V and J genes are TRBV2 and TRBJ2-1; the match to TRBD2 covers 13 bases. CDR3 size: 17 residues. The germline gives CDR1 SNHLY, CDR2 FYNNEI. Losses at the gene ends were 5 bases for V and 7 bases for J; bases not matched to a gene: 11. The CDR3 is CASSTRLAGGPRNEQFF. The CDR3, as DNA: TGTGCCAGCAGTACGCGACTAGCGGGAGGCCCTCGGAATGAGCAGTTCTTC.

This clonotype was seen only a few times. This chain links TRBV6-2 or TRBV6-3 with TRBJ2-7; no firm D call. The CDR3 totals 11 residues. V dropped 5 bases and J dropped 9 bases, with 11 bases sitting between them. From germline, CDR1 is MNHEY and CDR2 SVGEGT. Here the CDR3 reads CASSDWSGQYF. CDR3 in DNA: TGTGCCAGCAGTGATTGGAGTGGGCAGTACTTC.

This clonotype was seen only a few times. The J gene is TRBJ2-7, the V gene TRBV6-1, with D perhaps matching TRBD1 (5 bases). The CDR3 spans 15 residues. CDR1 and CDR2 (germline): MNHNS, SASEGT. Between the trimmed V and J ends, which lost 7 bases and 5 bases, there was a span of 21 bases. As DNA, the CDR3 is TGTGCCAGCAATCCAATTGCCAGGCAGGGCAACGAGCAGTACTTC. As protein: CASNPIARQGNEQYF.

J is TRBJ1-1 and V is TRBV15; D gene uncertain. Germline CDR1 is LNHNV and CDR2 is YYDKDF (reference sequence). The CDR3 runs 13 residues. Trimming took off 1 base at V and 7 bases at J, with 10 bases between the two ends. The CDR3, as DNA: TGTGCCACCAGCAGAGCCGGACGGGGTGAAGCTTTCTTT. Its translation: CATSRAGRGEAFF.

The chain's CDR3 is CASSLSRTLMNTEAFF. The CDR3 DNA follows: TGTGCCAGCAGTCTCTCTCGGACACTTATGAACACTGAAGCTTTCTTT. V usage is TRBV11-2 and J usage is TRBJ1-1; TRBD1 might be the D (5 bases). The germline V gene encodes CDR1 SGHAT and CDR2 FQNNGV. CDR3 size: 16 residues. V dropped 6 bases and J dropped 0 bases, with 17 bases sitting between them.

The chain has TRBV12-3 or TRBV12-4 and TRBJ2-4; D assignment may be TRBD1 or TRBD2 (6 bases each). V was pared by 8 bases and J by 7 bases, with 18 bases between. The CDR3 contains 14 residues. This CDR3 reads CASRGQASGNIQYF. CDR3 in DNA: TGTGCCAGCCGGGGGCAGGCCTCGGGGAACATTCAGTACTTC.

This clonotype was found many times. The chain carries TRBV6-5 and TRBJ1-2; 7 bases map to TRBD1. The CDR3 spans 15 residues. CDR1 and CDR2 from the germline V gene are MNHEY and SVGAGI. The J segment lost 5 bases and the V segment lost 0 bases, leaving 6 bases of the junction unmatched. The CDR3 DNA reads TGTGCCAGCAGTTACTCTCAAGGGACAGCGTATGGCTACACCTTC. This codes for CASSYSQGTAYGYTF.

The chain is built from TRBV3-1 and TRBJ1-1, with a possible D match to TRBD1 (5 bases). V was cut by 4 bases and J by 1 base, with 16 bases left in between. The CDR3 has 16 amino acids. Germline V gene data show CDR1 as LGHDT and CDR2 as YNNKEL (reference sequence). Here the CDR3 reads CASSRRDQGWNTEAFF. For the CDR3, the DNA is TGTGCCAGCAGCCGCCGGGACCAAGGTTGGAACACTGAAGCTTTCTTT.

The V gene is TRBV29-1, the J gene TRBJ2-7, with TRBD2 matching 8 bases. V lost 6 bases and J lost 7; bases outside the gene matches: 11. The CDR3 loop spans 13 amino acids. Germline lookup yields CDR1 SQVTM and CDR2 ANQGSEA. CDR3 nucleotide sequence: TGCAGCGTGAGGACCGGGGGCGGGGGGGAGCAGTACTTC. This codes for CSVRTGGGGEQYF.

This clonotype was observed at least ten times. This chain connects TRBV28 to TRBJ2-7, with a weak D call TRBD2 (5 bases). CDR1 and CDR2 (germline): MDHEN, SYDVKM. V lost 3 bases to trimming and J lost 5 bases, with 14 bases between them. The CDR3 extends over 14 amino acids. CDR3 protein: CASSLVVRTHEQYF. CDR3 bases: TGTGCCAGCAGTTTGGTGGTCAGGACTCACGAGCAGTACTTC.

This clonotype was detected a few times. V is TRBV5-1 and J is TRBJ1-1; D unresolved. This CDR3 comprises 17 residues. The germline V and J ends were trimmed by 0 bases and 0 bases, with 15 bases remaining between them. Germline lookup yields CDR1 SGHRS and CDR2 YFSETQ. CDR3 sequence (DNA): TGCGCCAGCAGCTTGGCTGAAGGCGGTCGAGTGAACACTGAAGCTTTCTTT. This sequence encodes CASSLAEGGRVNTEAFF.

The chain has TRBV12-5 and TRBJ2-1, with 11 bases fitting TRBD2. There are 15 residues in the CDR3. Looked up from germline, CDR1 is LGHNT and CDR2 is FRNRAP. V was clipped by 9 bases and J by 2 bases; unmatched bases: 6. The CDR3 bases are TGTGCTAGCCAACCGGGACTAGCGGCCTACAATGAGCAGTTCTTC. As protein: CASQPGLAAYNEQFF.

The J gene is TRBJ2-2, the V gene TRBV29-1; TRBD1 matches 8 bases. CDR1 and CDR2 from the germline V gene are SQVTM and ANQGSEA. This CDR3 spans 14 amino acids. The junction had 5 bases not matched to a gene; V was cut back by 3 bases and J by 5 bases. The CDR3 sequence: CSVESRTGTGELFF. In DNA, the CDR3 is TGCAGCGTTGAGTCCCGGACAGGGACCGGGGAGCTGTTTTTT.

This sequence joins TRBV6-1 and TRBJ1-2; no definite D call. The V end lost 6 bases, the J end lost 7 bases, and 6 bases lay between the germline ends. Per the germline V gene, CDR1 is MNHNS and CDR2 is SASEGT. This CDR3 comprises 10 residues. The CDR3 DNA follows: TGTGCCAGCAGCCACTGTGGCTACACCTTC. Encoded protein: CASSHCGYTF.

This clonotype occurred a few times. The rearrangement links TRBV11-2 to TRBJ1-1; 7 bases map to TRBD1. Looked up from germline, CDR1 is SGHAT and CDR2 is FQNNGV. There are 14 residues in the CDR3. V lost 5 bases, J lost 6 bases, and 9 bases stayed unmatched. The CDR3 loop is CASSPRSGGPEAFF. In DNA, the CDR3 is TGTGCCAGCAGCCCACGTTCAGGGGGTCCTGAAGCTTTCTTT.

This clonotype has only a few counts. V gene TRBV12-3 or TRBV12-4 combines with J gene TRBJ2-3, with D tentatively TRBD1 (5 bases). CDR3 length: 15 amino acids. V lost 4 bases and J 4 bases, leaving 15 bases between the germline ends. Written as DNA, the CDR3 is TGTGCCAGCAGTTCCGGCCAGGGAAGATCAGATACGCAGTATTTT. The encoded protein is CASSSGQGRSDTQYF.

This clonotype turned up a few times. The chain uses TRBV20-1 and TRBJ2-4; possible D gene TRBD2, 5 bases. The germline CDR1 and CDR2 sequences are DFQATT and SNEGSKA (reference sequence). The CDR3 sequence is 15 residues long. V was trimmed by 6 bases and J by 1 base, leaving 16 bases between them. The CDR3 DNA reads as TGCAGTGCCAGAAGGTCGCGAGGGGCCAAAAACATTCAGTACTTC. Amino acids: CSARRSRGAKNIQYF.

The chain joins TRBV27 to TRBJ1-5; D call uncertain. The V gene's germline CDR1 is MNHEY and CDR2 SMNVEV (reference sequence). V shed 6 bases and J shed 3 bases, with 9 bases lying between them. This CDR3 has 13 residues. CDR3 in DNA: TGTGCCAGCAGCCGCATACACAATCAGCCCCAGCATTTT. It codes for CASSRIHNQPQHF.

This clonotype was found a few times. The chain carries TRBV7-6 and TRBJ1-1; D remains ambiguous. Between the trimmed V and J ends, which lost 3 bases and 8 bases, there was a span of 10 bases. The CDR3 covers 12 residues. Germline-derived CDR1 and CDR2 are SGHVS and FNYEAQ. The CDR3 sequence is CASSFLGSEAFF. CDR3 nucleotide sequence: TGTGCCAGCAGCTTTCTAGGCAGCGAAGCTTTCTTT. Filled out from reference TRBV7-6 and TRBJ1-1, the complete variable domain reads GAGVSQSPRYKVTKRGQDVALRCDPISGHVSLYWYRQALGQGPEFLTYFNYEAQQDKSGLPNDRFSAERPEGSISTLTIQRTEQRDSAMYRCASSFLGSEAFFGQGTRLTVV.

The rearrangement links TRBV30 to TRBJ1-2, with D tentatively TRBD1 (5 bases). The CDR3 runs to 13 residues. V was cut by 2 bases and J by 2 bases, with 9 bases left in between. Looked up from germline, CDR1 is GTSNPN and CDR2 is SVGIG (reference sequence). The CDR3 region has the DNA TGTGCCTGGAGTACACAGGTGAACTATGGCTACACCTTC. Its protein is CAWSTQVNYGYTF.

The V gene is TRBV12-3 or TRBV12-4, the J gene TRBJ1-5; perhaps TRBD1 as D (5 bases). The V gene lost 6 bases and the J gene lost 3 bases, with 12 bases spanning the gap. The CDR3 extends over 14 amino acids. This CDR3 is CASRGPRANQPQHF. DNA for the CDR3: TGTGCCAGCAGGGGGCCGAGGGCCAATCAGCCCCAGCATTTT.

The V and J genes are TRBV9 and TRBJ1-2; D unresolved. From germline, CDR1 is SGDLS and CDR2 YYNGEE. This CDR3 contains 17 residues. The germline V and J ends were trimmed by 0 bases and 8 bases, with 23 bases remaining between them. The CDR3 bases are TGTGCCAGCAGCGTAGAGGGCAGGTTCGACCCCACCTGGGGCTACACCTTC. Residues: CASSVEGRFDPTWGYTF.

The sample holds a few counts of this clonotype. The gene calls are TRBV29-1 and TRBJ1-1; a possible D gene is TRBD1 (6 bases). Trimming removed 4 bases from V and 6 bases from J, with 12 bases in between. The CDR3 is 12 residues long. Germline lookup yields CDR1 SQVTM and CDR2 ANQGSEA. The CDR3 reads CSVAGERAEAFF. The CDR3 DNA reads as TGCAGCGTTGCAGGGGAACGCGCTGAAGCTTTCTTT.

This clonotype has only a few counts. CDR3 loop: CSARAGQGFTGELFF. CDR3 nucleotides: TGCAGTGCTAGAGCCGGACAGGGGTTCACCGGGGAGCTGTTTTTT. V usage is TRBV20-1 and J usage is TRBJ2-2, with 9 bases matching TRBD1. Germline CDR1 reads DFQATT; CDR2 reads SNEGSKA (reference sequence). The CDR3 runs to 15 residues. The junction had 4 bases not matched to a gene; V was cut back by 1 base and J by 4 bases.

The sample holds a few counts of this clonotype. The chain employs TRBV30 and TRBJ1-2; 7 bases line up with TRBD1. Looked up from germline, CDR1 is GTSNPN and CDR2 is SVGIG (reference sequence). This CDR3 is built from 13 residues. Here the CDR3 DNA reads TGTGCGCTGGAAGGGACAGACAACTATGGCTACACCTTC. This encodes CALEGTDNYGYTF.